Reported below is one TCR beta chain. Repertoires were generated with immunoSEQ multiplex PCR, while TCRdb's copy carries only in-frame clones and drops some. The table lists around 87,000 clones, more than 65% of them singletons. The sample comes from a study of blood T cell repertoires in COVID-19. About the research overall: The cDNA or gDNA used as material had been derived from T cells, B-cell-depleted T cells, or PBMCs.

The clonotype was recovered from a human donor in a cohort sampled during active COVID-19. The sample comprised peripheral blood.

The CDR3 protein is CSASSSGNTGELFF. Here the CDR3 DNA reads TGCAGTGCTAGTTCTAGCGGTAACACCGGGGAGCTGTTTTTT. The rearrangement uses TRBV20-1 and TRBJ2-2, with 7 bases fitting TRBD2. V trimming: 3 bases; J trimming: 2 bases; junction bases outside the gene matches: 3. The germline V gene has CDR1 DFQATT and CDR2 SNEGSKA (reference sequence). The CDR3 loop spans 14 amino acids.